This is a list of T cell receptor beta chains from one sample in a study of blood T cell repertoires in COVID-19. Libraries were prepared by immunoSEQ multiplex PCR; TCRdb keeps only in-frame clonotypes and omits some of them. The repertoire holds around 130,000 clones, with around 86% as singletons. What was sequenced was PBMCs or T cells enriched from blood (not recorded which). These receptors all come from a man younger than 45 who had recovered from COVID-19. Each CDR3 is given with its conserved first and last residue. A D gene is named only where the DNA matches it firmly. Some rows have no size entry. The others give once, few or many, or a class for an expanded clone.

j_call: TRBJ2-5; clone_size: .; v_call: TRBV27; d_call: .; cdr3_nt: TGTGCCAGCAGTTTAGAGGCGCCGGGACAAATGATAGAGACCCAGTACTTC; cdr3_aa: CASSLEAPGQMIETQYF
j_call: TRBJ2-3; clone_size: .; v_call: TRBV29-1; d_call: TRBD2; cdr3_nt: TGCAGCGCCGGGACTAGCGTGATCACAGATACGCAGTATTTT; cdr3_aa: CSAGTSVITDTQYF
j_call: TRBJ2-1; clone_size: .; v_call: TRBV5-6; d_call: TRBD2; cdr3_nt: TGTGCCAGCAGCCCCGCCGGGAGCGGGGGGCCCAGTGGGAATGAGCAGTTCTTC; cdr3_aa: CASSPAGSGGPSGNEQFF
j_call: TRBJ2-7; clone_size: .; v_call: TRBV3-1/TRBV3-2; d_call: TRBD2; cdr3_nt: TGTGCCAGCAGGCCCGGGACTAGCGGGAGTTGGTACGAGCAGTACTTC; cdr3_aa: CASRPGTSGSWYEQYF
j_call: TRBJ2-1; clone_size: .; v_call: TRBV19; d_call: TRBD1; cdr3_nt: TGTGCCACCGAGGACAGGGTCTACAATGAGCAGTTCTTC; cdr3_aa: CATEDRVYNEQFF
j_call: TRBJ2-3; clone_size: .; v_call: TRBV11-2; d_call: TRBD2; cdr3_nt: TGTGCCACCAGGGAGGGCATTGGCTCAGATACGCAGTATTTT; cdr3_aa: CATREGIGSDTQYF
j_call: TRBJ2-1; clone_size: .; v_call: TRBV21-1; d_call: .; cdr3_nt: TGTGCCAGCAGCAAAAGCGGGGGCGAGCCTACAAGGAATGAGCAGTTCTTC; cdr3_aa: CASSKSGGEPTRNEQFF
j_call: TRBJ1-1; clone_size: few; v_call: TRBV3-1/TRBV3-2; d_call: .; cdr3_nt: TGTGCCAGCAGCCGAGATCGGTGGTTCTCTGAAGCTTTCTTT; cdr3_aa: CASSRDRWFSEAFF
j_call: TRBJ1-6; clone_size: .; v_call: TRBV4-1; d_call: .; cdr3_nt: TGCGCCAGCAGCCAGGAAACAGGGAGGGCCTATAATTCACCCCTCCACTTT; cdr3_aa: CASSQETGRAYNSPLHF
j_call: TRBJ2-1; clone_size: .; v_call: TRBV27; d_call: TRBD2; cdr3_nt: TGTGCCAGCAGTTTACTAGCGGGAGGGCCCAATGAGCAGTTCTTC; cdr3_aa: CASSLLAGGPNEQFF
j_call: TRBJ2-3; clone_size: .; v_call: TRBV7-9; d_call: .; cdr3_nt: TGTGCCAGCAGCCCTCCCGGGAGTAGTCCTGGAGGTACGCAGTATTTT; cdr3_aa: CASSPPGSSPGGTQYF
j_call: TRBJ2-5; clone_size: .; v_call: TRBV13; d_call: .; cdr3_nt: TGTGCCAGCAGCTTAGGGGTAGGGGAAGGAGAGACCCAGTACTTC; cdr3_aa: CASSLGVGEGETQYF
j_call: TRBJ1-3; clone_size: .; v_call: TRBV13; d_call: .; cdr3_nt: TGTGCCAGCAGCAAACAGAGCTCTGGAAACACCATATATTTT; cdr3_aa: CASSKQSSGNTIYF
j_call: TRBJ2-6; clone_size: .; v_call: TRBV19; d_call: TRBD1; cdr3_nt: TGTGCCAGTATGGGGGTGGGACAGGTACACTCTGGGGCCAACGTCCTGACTTTC; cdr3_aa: CASMGVGQVHSGANVLTF
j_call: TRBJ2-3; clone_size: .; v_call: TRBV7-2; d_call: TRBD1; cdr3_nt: TGTGCCAGCAGCTTACCTACAGGGGCTACTAGCACAGATACGCAGTATTTT; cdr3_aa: CASSLPTGATSTDTQYF
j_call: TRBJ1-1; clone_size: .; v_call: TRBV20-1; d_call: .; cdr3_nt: TGCAGTGCTATTGAGGCACCCCTGCCGAACACTGAAGCTTTCTTT; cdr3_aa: CSAIEAPLPNTEAFF
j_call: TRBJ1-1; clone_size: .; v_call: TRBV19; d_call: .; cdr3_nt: TGTGCCAGTAGTAGGCGAGGGCTCCCGAGCACTGAAGCTTTCTTT; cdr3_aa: CASSRRGLPSTEAFF
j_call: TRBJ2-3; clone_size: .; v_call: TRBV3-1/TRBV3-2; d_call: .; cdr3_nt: TGTGCCAGCAGTCCGGGTTACACAGATACGCAGTATTTT; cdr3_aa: CASSPGYTDTQYF
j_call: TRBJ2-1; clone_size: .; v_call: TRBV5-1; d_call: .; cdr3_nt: TGCGCCAGCAGCTTGGTAGTCCACTCCTACAATGAGCAGTTCTTC; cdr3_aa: CASSLVVHSYNEQFF
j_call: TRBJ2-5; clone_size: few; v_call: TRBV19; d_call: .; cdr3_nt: TGTGCCAGTAGTGGGCGGGGAGAGACCCAGTACTTC; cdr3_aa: CASSGRGETQYF
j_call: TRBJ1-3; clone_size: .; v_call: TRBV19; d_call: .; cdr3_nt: TGTGCCAGTAGTAGGGGGCTGGACTCTGGAAACACCATATATTTT; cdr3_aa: CASSRGLDSGNTIYF
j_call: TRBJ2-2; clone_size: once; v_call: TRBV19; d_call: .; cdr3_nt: TGTGCCAGTAGTAGACCCGGGATCAACACCGGGGAGCTGTTTTTT; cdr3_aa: CASSRPGINTGELFF
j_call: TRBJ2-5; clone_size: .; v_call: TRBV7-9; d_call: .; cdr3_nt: TGTGCCAGCCGTAACGGAGGGGCCGAGCGATCGGAGACCCAGTACTTC; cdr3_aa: CASRNGGAERSETQYF
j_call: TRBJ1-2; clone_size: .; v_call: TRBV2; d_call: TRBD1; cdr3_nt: TGTGCCAGCAGTGAGGACAGGGTCGGCTACACCTTC; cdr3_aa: CASSEDRVGYTF
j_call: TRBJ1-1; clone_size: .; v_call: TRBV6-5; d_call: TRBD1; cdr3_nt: TGTGCCAGCAGCCGGCACGACAGGGGGAACACTGAAGCTTTCTTT; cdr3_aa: CASSRHDRGNTEAFF
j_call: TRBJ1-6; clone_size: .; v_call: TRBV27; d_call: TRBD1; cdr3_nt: TGTGCCAGCAGTTTTGAGGGGGCAGAGAATTCACCCCTCCACTTT; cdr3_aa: CASSFEGAENSPLHF
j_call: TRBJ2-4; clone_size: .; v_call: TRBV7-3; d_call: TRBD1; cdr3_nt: TGTGCCAGCAGATACTGGCAGGGGGAAGCCAAAAACATTCAGTACTTC; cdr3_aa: CASRYWQGEAKNIQYF
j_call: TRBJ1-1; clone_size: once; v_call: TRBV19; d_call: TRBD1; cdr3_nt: TGTGCCAGTAGGACAGGGTTCGAGGCTGAAGCTTTCTTT; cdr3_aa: CASRTGFEAEAFF
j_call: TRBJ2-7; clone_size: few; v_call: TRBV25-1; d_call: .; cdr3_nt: TGTGCCAGCAGACCCTTGGGTCAGGAAGTCTACGAGCAGTACTTC; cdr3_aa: CASRPLGQEVYEQYF
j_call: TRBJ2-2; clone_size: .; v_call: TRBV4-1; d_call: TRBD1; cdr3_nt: TGCGCCAGCAGCTTACAAACAGGGGTCGGGGAGCTGTTTTTT; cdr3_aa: CASSLQTGVGELFF
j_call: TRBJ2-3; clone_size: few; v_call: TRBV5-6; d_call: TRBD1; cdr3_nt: TGTGCCAGCAGCCCCAACAGGGGGGCGCGCACAGATACGCAGTATTTT; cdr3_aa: CASSPNRGARTDTQYF
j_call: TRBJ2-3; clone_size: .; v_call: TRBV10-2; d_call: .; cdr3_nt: TGCGCCAGCAGTGAGTGGACTTCTCTAGATACGCAGTATTTT; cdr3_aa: CASSEWTSLDTQYF
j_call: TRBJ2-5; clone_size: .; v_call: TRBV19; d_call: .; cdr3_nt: TGTGCCAGTAGTGGGGGGGCAGGAGAGACCCAGTACTTC; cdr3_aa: CASSGGAGETQYF
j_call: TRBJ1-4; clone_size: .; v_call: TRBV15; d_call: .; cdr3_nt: TGTGCCACCAGCCTAATACCTGGAGACCTTAATCTTTCAACTAATGAAAAACTGTTTTTT; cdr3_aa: CATSLIPGDLNLSTNEKLFF
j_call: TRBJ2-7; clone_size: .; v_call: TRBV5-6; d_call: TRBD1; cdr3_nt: TGTGCCAGCAGCGAAACGACAGGGGGCTTAGTGCAGTACTTC; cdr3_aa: CASSETTGGLVQYF
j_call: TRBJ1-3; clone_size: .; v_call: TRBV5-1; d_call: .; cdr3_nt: TGCGCCAGCAGCTTGAGTGTGCCAGCGGGAAACACCATATATTTT; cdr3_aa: CASSLSVPAGNTIYF
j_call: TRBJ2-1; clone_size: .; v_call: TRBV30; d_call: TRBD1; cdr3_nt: TGTGCCTGGAGTAGGGGGCGTGAGCAGTTCTTC; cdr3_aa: CAWSRGREQFF
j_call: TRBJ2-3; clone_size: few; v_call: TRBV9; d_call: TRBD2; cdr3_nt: TGTGCCAGCAGCGTAGTAGGTAGCGGGGGGGCCGGAGATACGCAGTATTTT; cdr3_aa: CASSVVGSGGAGDTQYF
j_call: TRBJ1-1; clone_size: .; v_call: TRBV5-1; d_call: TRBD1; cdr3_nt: TGCGCCAGCAGCTCGGGGACAGGGGGAATGAACACTGAAGCTTTCTTT; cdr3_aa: CASSSGTGGMNTEAFF
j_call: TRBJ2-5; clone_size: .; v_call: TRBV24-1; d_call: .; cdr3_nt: TGTGCCACCAGTGACGGACTTACGGCGGACGAGACCCAGTACTTC; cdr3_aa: CATSDGLTADETQYF
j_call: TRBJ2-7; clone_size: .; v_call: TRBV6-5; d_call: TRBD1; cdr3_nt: TGTGCCAGCAGTTACATAGAGACAGGGGCCTACGAGCAGTACTTC; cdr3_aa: CASSYIETGAYEQYF
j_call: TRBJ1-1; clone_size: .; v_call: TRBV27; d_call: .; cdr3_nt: TGTGCCAGCAGTTTAGCAGGGCATTTCACTGAAGCTTTCTTT; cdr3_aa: CASSLAGHFTEAFF
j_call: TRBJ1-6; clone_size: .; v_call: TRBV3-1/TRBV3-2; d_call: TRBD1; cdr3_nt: TGTGCCAGCAGCTCCCGGGACAGGGGTTTTGGGTCACCCCTCCACTTT; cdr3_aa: CASSSRDRGFGSPLHF
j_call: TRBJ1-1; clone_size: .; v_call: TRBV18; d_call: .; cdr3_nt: TGTGCCAGCGCCCAGATGAACACTGAAGCTTTCTTT; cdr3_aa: CASAQMNTEAFF
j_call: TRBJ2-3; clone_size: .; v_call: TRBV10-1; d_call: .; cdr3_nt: TGCGCCAGCAGTGTTAGCAAGAACACAGATACGCAGTATTTT; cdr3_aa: CASSVSKNTDTQYF
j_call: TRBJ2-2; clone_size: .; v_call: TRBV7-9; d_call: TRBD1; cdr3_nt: TGTGCCAGCAGCTTGGGACAGGGTGTGACCGGGGAGCTGTTTTTT; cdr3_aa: CASSLGQGVTGELFF
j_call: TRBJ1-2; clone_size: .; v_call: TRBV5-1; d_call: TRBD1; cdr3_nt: TGCGCCAGCAGCCCGGAGACAGGGGGAATGAATGGCTACACCTTC; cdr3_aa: CASSPETGGMNGYTF
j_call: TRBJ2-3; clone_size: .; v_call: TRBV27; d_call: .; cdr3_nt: TGTGCCAGCGGTCGGTTAGATACGCAGTATTTT; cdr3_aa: CASGRLDTQYF
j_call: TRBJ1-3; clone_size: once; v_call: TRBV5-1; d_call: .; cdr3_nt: TGCGCCAGCAGCTTGCGACAGGCCCGCTCTGGAAACACCATATATTTT; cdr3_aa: CASSLRQARSGNTIYF
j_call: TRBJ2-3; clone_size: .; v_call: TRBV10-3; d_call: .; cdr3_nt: TGTGCCATCTCTCTGGGCGGGAGCACAGATACGCAGTATTTT; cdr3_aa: CAISLGGSTDTQYF
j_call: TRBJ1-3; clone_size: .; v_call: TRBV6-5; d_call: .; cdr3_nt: TGTGCCAGCCGGAGGGGCAGCTCTGGAAACACCATATATTTT; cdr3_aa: CASRRGSSGNTIYF
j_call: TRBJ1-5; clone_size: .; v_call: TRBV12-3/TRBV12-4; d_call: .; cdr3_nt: TGTGCCAGCAGTTCAAATGATCAGCCCCAGCATTTT; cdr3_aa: CASSSNDQPQHF
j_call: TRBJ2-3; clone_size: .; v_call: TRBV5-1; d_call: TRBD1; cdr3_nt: TGCGCCAGCAGGACAGGGGGCACAGATACGCAGTATTTT; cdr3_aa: CASRTGGTDTQYF
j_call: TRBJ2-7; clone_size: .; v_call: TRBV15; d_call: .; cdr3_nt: TGTGCCACCAGCAGAGATCAGTCGTACGAGCAGTACTTC; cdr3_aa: CATSRDQSYEQYF
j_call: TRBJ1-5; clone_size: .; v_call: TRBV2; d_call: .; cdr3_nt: TGTGCCAGCAGGACAGAAAGCAATCAGCCCCAGCATTTT; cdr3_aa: CASRTESNQPQHF
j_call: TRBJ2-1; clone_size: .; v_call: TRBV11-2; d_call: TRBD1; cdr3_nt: TGTGCCAGCAGCTGGGGACAGGTAGACAATGAGCAGTTCTTC; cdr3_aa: CASSWGQVDNEQFF